Listed here are 12 T cell receptor beta chains from one sample, sequenced in a study of shared clonotypes between healthy human individuals. Naive CD8 cells comprised CD45RO-negative, CCR7-positively selected cells, excluding terminally differentiated effector memory CD45RA+ cells. Repertoires were generated with immunoSEQ multiplex PCR, while TCRdb's copy carries only in-frame clones and drops some. Here the sample spans approximately 2,000,000 clones, roughly 93% being singletons. The sample was naive CD8+ T cells from PBMCs. Receptors originate from a man younger than 35 in good health. Some clones in this sample may be carry-over from other donors' samples.

On this clone: Other nucleotide sequences in the sample specify the same CDR3. The chain recombines TRBV27 with TRBJ2-7; 10 bases map to TRBD1. Per germline, CDR1 MNHEY and CDR2 SMNVEV (reference sequence). The CDR3 has 14 residues. The V and J ends lost 3 bases and 6 bases, in that order; junction bases with no gene match: 5. The CDR3 coding sequence is TGTGCCAGCAGTTTGCGGACAGGGGGTCGCGAGCAGTACTTC. Protein sequence: CASSLRTGGREQYF.

The chain recombines TRBV6-5 with TRBJ2-1; maybe TRBD2 (5 bases). The CDR3 is made up of 16 amino acids. V was pared by 0 bases and J by 2 bases, with 11 bases between. Germline V gene data show CDR1 as MNHEY and CDR2 as SVGAGI. The CDR3 loop reads CASSYSNEGTYNEQFF. In nucleotides, the CDR3 is TGTGCCAGCAGTTACTCGAACGAGGGAACCTACAATGAGCAGTTCTTC.

CDR3 sequence: CASSLILAGIISEETQYF. The CDR3 DNA follows: TGTGCCAGCAGTTTAATCCTAGCGGGAATAATTTCGGAAGAGACCCAGTACTTC. The J gene is TRBJ2-5, the V gene TRBV28; 9 positions agree with TRBD2. V shed 2 bases, J shed 3 bases, and the junction held 13 bases outside the gene matches. The germline V gene has CDR1 MDHEN and CDR2 SYDVKM. This CDR3 contains 18 residues.

This clone appeared a single time. The V and J genes are TRBV27 and TRBJ2-7, with 12 bases identical to TRBD1. The germline CDR1 and CDR2 sequences are MNHEY and SMNVEV (reference sequence). The V and J ends lost 5 bases and 6 bases, in that order; junction bases with no gene match: 5. The length of the CDR3 is 14 residues. CDR3 residues: CASSPGTGGREQYF. The CDR3 region has the DNA TGTGCCAGCAGTCCCGGGACAGGGGGCCGCGAGCAGTACTTC.

This chain uses TRBV30 with TRBJ2-3; D remains unclear. The CDR3 totals 14 residues. Germline lookup yields CDR1 GTSNPN and CDR2 SVGIG (reference sequence). V lost 5 bases, J lost 5 bases, and 17 bases lay in between. The CDR3 protein is CAWHGLRVGDTQYF. Written as DNA, the CDR3 is TGTGCCTGGCACGGCCTCCGGGTGGGAGATACGCAGTATTTT.

The chain joins TRBV21-1 to TRBJ1-1. TRBV21-1 is tagged as a pseudogene. This CDR3 has 15 residues. CDR3: CAYRPWDFGGTEAFF. CDR3 bases: TGTGCCTACCGACCCTGGGATTTCGGGGGCACTGAAGCTTTCTTT.

For this clone: The identical CDR3 is also encoded by other nucleotide sequences in the sample. The chain combines TRBV6-1 with TRBJ2-7; 8 bases align to TRBD2. Trimming took 5 bases from V and 2 from J; bases not matched to a gene: 5. In germline, CDR1 is MNHNS, CDR2 SASEGT. The CDR3 has 14 amino acids. CDR3 protein: CASSFTSGAYEQYF. CDR3 DNA sequence: TGTGCCAGCAGTTTTACTAGCGGAGCCTACGAGCAGTACTTC.

Worth noting for this clone: The sample has other DNA sequences that encode this CDR3 too. The chain is built from TRBV27 and TRBJ2-1; 7 positions match TRBD1. This CDR3 comprises 15 residues. Germline values: CDR1 MNHEY, CDR2 SMNVEV (reference sequence). Trimming at V came to 3 bases and at J to 0 bases, leaving 2 bases not matched to a gene. CDR3 sequence: CASSLGQNSYNEQFF. The DNA for the CDR3 is TGTGCCAGCAGTTTGGGACAGAACTCCTACAATGAGCAGTTCTTC.

This rearrangement joins TRBV7-6 to TRBJ2-5, with D maybe TRBD1 (6 bases). The V end was cut by 1 base, the J end by 5 bases, with 11 bases between. CDR1 SGHVS and CDR2 FNYEAQ come from the germline V gene. The CDR3 consists of 14 residues. DNA for the CDR3: TGTGCCAGCAGCTTAGGGGGGACATTGGAGACCCAGTACTTC. Its translation: CASSLGGTLETQYF.

This rearrangement joins TRBV7-2 to TRBJ1-5; no reliable D call. V was trimmed by 4 bases and J by 6 bases, leaving 13 bases between them. This CDR3 is 14 amino acids long. In germline, CDR1 is SGHTA, CDR2 FQGNSA. The CDR3 DNA reads TGTGCCAGCAGCTCCAATGTCCGGGGTCAGCCCCAGCATTTT. Its translation: CASSSNVRGQPQHF.

This chain links TRBV11-2 with TRBJ2-1, with D hard to call. Germline-derived CDR1 and CDR2 are SGHAT and FQNNGV. The CDR3 extends over 14 amino acids. Trimming removed 5 bases from V and 7 bases from J, with 15 bases in between. The CDR3 region has the DNA TGTGCCAGCAGCGAGGACGGGTTCCCTAATGAGCAGTTCTTC. Its protein is CASSEDGFPNEQFF.

The chain recombines TRBV27 with TRBJ1-1, with D uncertain. V shed 4 bases and J shed 5 bases, with 11 bases lying between them. The CDR3 has 13 residues. CDR1 and CDR2 from the germline V gene are MNHEY and SMNVEV (reference sequence). In DNA, the CDR3 is TGTGCCAGCAGTTCCTGGGTTGGAACTGAAGCTTTCTTT. Amino acid sequence: CASSSWVGTEAFF.